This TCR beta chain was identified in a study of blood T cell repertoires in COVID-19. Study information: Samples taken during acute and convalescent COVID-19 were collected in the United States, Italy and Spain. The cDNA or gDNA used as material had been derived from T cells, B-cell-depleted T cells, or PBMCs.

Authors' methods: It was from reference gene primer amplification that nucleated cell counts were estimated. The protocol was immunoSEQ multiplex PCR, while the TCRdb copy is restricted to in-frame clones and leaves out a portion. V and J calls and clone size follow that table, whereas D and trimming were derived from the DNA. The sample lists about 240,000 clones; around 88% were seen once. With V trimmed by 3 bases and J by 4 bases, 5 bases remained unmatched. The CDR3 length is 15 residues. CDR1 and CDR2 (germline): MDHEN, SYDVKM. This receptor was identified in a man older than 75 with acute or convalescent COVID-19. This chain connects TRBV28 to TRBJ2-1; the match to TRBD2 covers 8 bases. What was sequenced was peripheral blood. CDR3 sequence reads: CASSFDSGAYNEQFF. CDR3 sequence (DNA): TGTGCCAGCAGTTTCGATAGCGGGGCGTACAATGAGCAGTTCTTC.